This note documents a single T cell receptor beta chain sequence. The target antigen is unknown. Library preparation for TCR beta used quantitative 5'-RACE with molecular barcodes. TCRdb used MiXCR to reprocess the 5' RACE reads, holding one entry per CDR3 protein. The sample shows roughly 470,000 distinct CDR3 sequences, 20% to 30% of them seen only once. This sample stems from a study of CD8 T cells in ankylosing spondylitis. Regarding the study as a whole: In peripheral blood, disease-linked CD8+ clones occurred at relatively low frequencies. As reported, disease-linked clones showed significant enrichment in matched ankylosing spondylitis synovial fluid. Apparently characteristic of ankylosing spondylitis blood was a TCR beta motif (roughly eight highly homologous variants). Before this, some motif variants had been reported in reactive arthritis synovial fluid and blood.

CDR3 length: 15 residues. Trimming cost V 1 base and J 0 bases, with 9 bases left between them. Germline CDR1 and CDR2: MGHRA and YSYEKL. Sample: blood, either unsorted or a sorted T cell fraction (not recorded which). The sequence came from a male donor with ankylosing spondylitis. The chain recombines TRBV4-1 with TRBJ1-1, with D possibly being TRBD1 (5 bases). The CDR3 is CASSQGQGVNTEAFF. CDR3 DNA: TGCGCCAGCAGCCAAGGGCAGGGCGTGAACACTGAAGCTTTCTTT.